A selection of T cell receptor beta chains follows, all from one sample in a study of blood T cell repertoires in COVID-19. Measured with immunoSEQ multiplex PCR; TCRdb has only the in-frame clones, and not every one. Of 140,000 to 150,000 clones detected, 75% to 85% appear once; the ten largest clones hold roughly 10%. The specimen sequenced was peripheral blood. These TCRs come from a man in his 60s with active or convalescent COVID-19. Both conserved end residues are part of each CDR3. A D gene is named only where the DNA matches it firmly. Rows may omit the clone size; those that give it use once, few, many or a size class.

V gene	J gene	D gene	clone size	CDR3 protein	CDR3 DNA
TRBV20-1	TRBJ2-1	TRBD2	NA	CSASQGLAAYNEQFF	TGCAGTGCTAGTCAGGGACTAGCGGCTTACAATGAGCAGTTCTTC
TRBV7-6	TRBJ1-1	NA	NA	CASSLGGVGPTEAFF	TGTGCCAGCAGCCTAGGTGGGGTGGGGCCCACTGAAGCTTTCTTT
TRBV4-3	TRBJ1-3	TRBD1	NA	CASSQESGGPGNTIYF	TGCGCCAGCAGCCAAGAGTCAGGGGGACCAGGAAACACCATATATTTT
TRBV7-2	TRBJ1-6	NA	NA	CASSEKYRGGGGSPLHF	TGTGCCAGCAGCGAAAAATACCGCGGTGGGGGGGGTTCACCCCTCCACTTT
TRBV21-1	TRBJ1-2	NA	once	CASSKVRGSGGYTF	TGTGCCAGCAGCAAAGTAAGAGGGTCTGGAGGCTACACCTTC
TRBV19	TRBJ1-5	NA	few	CASSTGDIGNQPQHF	TGTGCCAGTAGTACGGGGGATATCGGCAATCAGCCCCAGCATTTT
TRBV11-3	TRBJ2-2	NA	once	CASHTTFWGAGELFF	TGTGCCAGCCATACTACATTTTGGGGGGCCGGGGAGCTGTTTTTT
TRBV7-2	TRBJ1-1	NA	NA	CASSLTLNTEAFF	TGTGCCAGCAGCTTAACACTGAACACTGAAGCTTTCTTT
TRBV4-3	TRBJ1-2	TRBD1	NA	CASRPGTGGFRDYGYTF	TGCGCCAGCAGACCCGGGACAGGGGGCTTCAGGGACTATGGCTACACCTTC
TRBV7-8	TRBJ1-1	NA	once	CASSLASQGITEAFF	TGTGCCAGCAGCTTAGCGTCGCAGGGGATCACTGAAGCTTTCTTT
TRBV5-6	TRBJ1-2	NA	NA	CASSVNQIRYGYTF	TGTGCCAGCAGCGTTAATCAAATACGGTATGGCTACACCTTC
TRBV7-9	TRBJ1-5	NA	NA	CASSLEWSQPQHF	TGTGCCAGCAGCTTAGAGTGGAGTCAGCCCCAGCATTTT
TRBV7-2	TRBJ2-3	TRBD2	NA	CASSLRTSEGTDTQYF	TGTGCCAGCAGCCTCAGGACTAGCGAAGGCACAGATACGCAGTATTTT
TRBV27	TRBJ1-5	NA	NA	CASSLSLAGNQPQHF	TGTGCCAGCAGTTTGTCCCTAGCGGGCAATCAGCCCCAGCATTTT
TRBV19	TRBJ2-1	TRBD2	NA	CASSIAYGTSGSYNEQFF	TGTGCCAGTAGTATAGCGTATGGTACTAGCGGGTCCTACAATGAGCAGTTCTTC
TRBV3-1/TRBV3-2	TRBJ1-5	NA	NA	CASSQQQKKSRGEPQHF	TGTGCCAGCAGCCAACAACAAAAGAAGAGCCGGGGTGAGCCCCAGCATTTT
TRBV5-1	TRBJ1-1	NA	once	CASSLFESMNTEAFF	TGCGCCAGCAGCTTGTTCGAGAGCATGAACACTGAAGCTTTCTTT
TRBV18	TRBJ1-5	TRBD1	NA	CASTDRGKSQPQHF	TGTGCCAGCACGGACAGGGGGAAAAGTCAGCCCCAGCATTTT
TRBV3-1/TRBV3-2	TRBJ2-4	NA	NA	CASSQESDAFIGDIQYF	TGTGCCAGCAGCCAAGAGTCGGACGCATTCATCGGGGACATTCAGTACTTC
TRBV7-9	TRBJ1-2	TRBD1	NA	CASSITGDYGYTF	TGTGCCAGCAGTATCACAGGGGACTATGGCTACACCTTC
TRBV6-5	TRBJ1-2	TRBD1	few	CASTGDRQDYGYTF	TGTGCCAGCACCGGGGACAGGCAGGACTATGGCTACACCTTC
TRBV24-1	TRBJ2-4	NA	NA	CATSDKRRGVENIQYF	TGTGCCACCAGTGACAAACGCAGGGGTGTAGAGAACATTCAGTACTTC
TRBV19	TRBJ2-3	NA	NA	CASSISRWTDTQYF	TGTGCCAGTAGTATAAGTCGGTGGACAGATACGCAGTATTTT
TRBV14	TRBJ1-4	NA	NA	CASSQAQGLDSEKLFF	TGTGCCAGCAGCCAAGCTCAGGGGCTTGATAGTGAAAAACTGTTTTTT
TRBV10-1	TRBJ1-2	NA	NA	CASSAGDYGYTF	TGCGCCAGCAGTGCAGGGGACTATGGCTACACCTTC
TRBV7-2	TRBJ1-5	NA	few	CASSSQRGTGNQPQHF	TGTGCCAGCAGCTCCCAAAGGGGGACGGGCAATCAGCCCCAGCATTTT
TRBV6-5	TRBJ2-2	TRBD2	few	CASKRTSGSGGELFF	TGTGCCAGCAAAAGGACTAGCGGCTCAGGAGGGGAGCTGTTTTTT
TRBV11-3	TRBJ2-5	NA	NA	CASSLAGGEGETQYF	TGTGCCAGCAGCTTGGCCGGGGGAGAAGGAGAGACCCAGTACTTC
TRBV12-3/TRBV12-4	TRBJ2-3	NA	NA	CASSNGLTNTQYF	TGTGCCAGCAGTAACGGACTAACCAATACGCAGTATTTT
TRBV27	TRBJ2-1	TRBD2	NA	CASRKKWLAGHNEQFF	TGTGCCAGCAGAAAAAAGTGGCTAGCGGGACACAATGAGCAGTTCTTC
TRBV28	TRBJ1-2	TRBD1	NA	CASTPGTGRGYTF	TGTGCCAGCACCCCCGGGACAGGGCGTGGCTACACCTTC
TRBV4-3	TRBJ2-7	TRBD2	NA	CASSQETWGGAYEQYF	TGCGCCAGCAGCCAAGAAACATGGGGGGGGGCCTACGAGCAGTACTTC
TRBV5-6	TRBJ1-2	NA	NA	CASSADRFPGGYTF	TGTGCCAGCAGCGCCGACAGGTTCCCCGGCGGCTACACCTTC
TRBV4-1	TRBJ2-3	TRBD1	NA	CASSRGDSYFSTDTQYF	TGCGCCAGCAGCCGAGGGGACAGTTATTTCAGCACAGATACGCAGTATTTT
TRBV4-3	TRBJ2-5	NA	NA	CASSQDHGSGETQYF	TGCGCCAGCAGCCAAGATCATGGGAGCGGGGAGACCCAGTACTTC
TRBV24-1	TRBJ2-3	TRBD2	NA	CATTAGSTDTQYF	TGTGCCACAACAGCGGGAAGCACAGATACGCAGTATTTT
TRBV11-2	TRBJ1-1	NA	NA	CASSLETTGWTIAEAFF	TGTGCCAGCAGCTTAGAAACAACAGGGTGGACGATCGCTGAAGCTTTCTTT
TRBV11-3	TRBJ2-1	TRBD2	NA	CASKISGGAYNEQFF	TGTGCCAGCAAGATTAGCGGGGGGGCTTACAATGAGCAGTTCTTC
TRBV6-5	TRBJ1-1	NA	NA	CASRTSGGLDTEAFF	TGTGCCAGCAGGACCTCGGGGGGGTTGGACACTGAAGCTTTCTTT
TRBV6-6	TRBJ1-1	NA	NA	CATDSSGAQNTEAFF	TGTGCCACCGATTCCTCAGGGGCCCAGAACACTGAAGCTTTCTTT
TRBV30	TRBJ1-4	NA	NA	CAWSLSGGKLFF	TGTGCCTGGAGTCTCTCCGGGGGGAAACTGTTTTTT
TRBV27	TRBJ2-5	TRBD2	many	CATQAGRETQYF	TGTGCCACCCAAGCGGGGCGGGAGACCCAGTACTTC
TRBV9	TRBJ1-1	NA	NA	CASSVEGGTEAFF	TGTGCCAGCAGCGTAGAAGGGGGCACTGAAGCTTTCTTT
TRBV7-2	TRBJ2-2	NA	few	CASSPTPGPGELFF	TGTGCCAGCAGCCCAACGCCGGGTCCCGGGGAGCTGTTTTTT
TRBV5-4	TRBJ1-1	NA	NA	CASSLAGSTEAFF	TGTGCCAGCAGCTTGGCTGGGAGCACTGAAGCTTTCTTT
TRBV19	TRBJ2-1	TRBD2	NA	CASSILAVRYNEQFF	TGTGCCAGTAGTATACTAGCGGTTCGCTACAATGAGCAGTTCTTC